The rows below give T cell receptor beta chains drawn from one sample of a study of blood T cells in healthy people across ages. Each CDR3 protein gets one entry after TCRdb re-called the 5' RACE reads with MiXCR. The sample has some 710,000 distinct CDR3 sequences; 35% to 50% are singletons. Sequenced: blood. The receptors come from a man older than 75 in good health. Both conserved end residues are trimmed from each CDR3.

V gene: TRBV3-1
CDR3 protein: ASSQVFSSTDTQY

V gene: TRBV5-5
CDR3 protein: ASSKETGLAYNEQF

V gene: TRBV24-1
CDR3 protein: ATSVQRAGVDEQF

V gene: TRBV7-2
CDR3 protein: ASSLVLAVEQY

V gene: TRBV4-2
CDR3 protein: ASSQLLDAGELF

V gene: TRBV12-3/TRBV12-4
CDR3 protein: ASSLVDSANYGYT

V gene: TRBV6-5
CDR3 protein: ASTKGGTYNEQF

V gene: TRBV11-3
CDR3 protein: ASSSEPTGPSTDTQY

V gene: TRBV5-1
CDR3 protein: ASSPFPGLETQY

V gene: TRBV20-1
CDR3 protein: SARDLGTASTDTQY

V gene: TRBV27
CDR3 protein: ASSYRQGEAF

V gene: TRBV15
CDR3 protein: ATSRVGYGYT

V gene: TRBV9
CDR3 protein: ASSRVLNGGEQF

V gene: TRBV19
CDR3 protein: ASSIRIAGNSYNEQF

V gene: TRBV25-1
CDR3 protein: ASRPPSGIWNEQF

V gene: TRBV14
CDR3 protein: ASSQDPRLAGVDTQY

V gene: TRBV10-3
CDR3 protein: ATHTGVYYNSPLH

V gene: TRBV3-1
CDR3 protein: ASSPGTSSYGYT

V gene: TRBV5-1
CDR3 protein: ASSLMASGGRSSYNEQY

V gene: TRBV7-9
CDR3 protein: ASSKDSARSPLH